The rows below give T cell receptor beta chains drawn from one sample of a study of blood T cells in healthy people across ages. TCRdb analysed the 5' RACE reads with MiXCR anew, one entry per CDR3 protein. The sample contains around 1,000,000 distinct CDR3 sequences, under 30% of which appear only once. This same sample was also taken into another study, of T cells of mothers and their children.

Sequenced material: blood. The receptors derive from a girl aged 2 to 9 in good health. The CDR3 runs from the conserved cysteine through the conserved F or W. A D gene is named only where the DNA matches it firmly. Expanded clones get a size class; other rows say once, few or many, or leave the size out.

J gene,D gene,CDR3 length,V gene,clone size,CDR3 protein,CDR3 DNA
TRBJ2-5,TRBD2,12,TRBV12-3/TRBV12-4,few,CASTRLAGTQYF,TGTGCCAGCACTAGACTAGCGGGGACCCAGTACTTC
TRBJ1-1,NA,13,TRBV6-1,NA,CASNDVRGTEAFF,TGTGCCAGCAACGATGTCAGGGGAACTGAAGCTTTCTTT
TRBJ1-6,NA,17,TRBV4-3,few,CASSQVTGEVVGSPLHF,TGCGCCAGCAGCCAGGTGACAGGAGAGGTTGTTGGATCACCCCTCCACTTT
TRBJ2-7,NA,11,TRBV11-2,few,CASSLEWEQYF,TGTGCCAGCAGCTTAGAATGGGAGCAGTACTTC
TRBJ2-1,NA,15,TRBV4-3,NA,CVSSQDSYRNGEQFF,TGCGTCAGCAGCCAGGACAGTTACCGGAACGGCGAGCAGTTCTTC
TRBJ2-5,TRBD2,15,TRBV20-1,few,CSAPPGTSEEETQYF,TGCAGTGCCCCCCCGGGGACTAGCGAAGAAGAGACCCAGTACTTC
TRBJ2-7,NA,15,TRBV20-1,few,CSVGGFHLYHYEQYF,TGCAGTGTTGGTGGGTTTCATCTCTACCACTACGAGCAGTACTTC
TRBJ2-7,NA,14,TRBV6-5,NA,CASEGRGRFFEQYF,TGTGCCAGCGAAGGGAGAGGGAGGTTCTTCGAGCAGTACTTC
TRBJ2-7,NA,14,TRBV19,NA,CASSPMGISYEQYF,TGTGCCAGTTCCCCCATGGGGATCTCCTACGAGCAGTACTTC
TRBJ2-7,TRBD1,15,TRBV7-9,NA,CASSKSGTGMYEQYF,TGTGCCAGCAGCAAGTCCGGGACAGGGATGTACGAGCAGTACTTC
TRBJ2-1,NA,13,TRBV14,few,CASSQFVGYEQFF,TGTGCCAGCAGCCAATTTGTGGGCTATGAGCAGTTCTTC
TRBJ1-1,NA,16,TRBV4-1,once,CASSPRTDLMNTEAFF,TGCGCCAGCAGCCCCCGGACAGATCTAATGAACACTGAAGCTTTCTTT
TRBJ2-1,TRBD2,12,TRBV29-1,NA,CSVDKTSGGQFF,TGCAGCGTTGATAAGACTAGCGGGGGACAGTTCTTC
TRBJ2-1,TRBD2,14,TRBV7-6,NA,CASSSGTSVNEQFF,TGTGCCAGCAGCTCCGGGACTAGCGTTAATGAGCAGTTCTTC
TRBJ2-7,NA,11,TRBV25-1,NA,CASSEYGEQYF,TGTGCCAGCAGTGAATACGGGGAGCAGTACTTC
TRBJ1-4,NA,14,TRBV7-8,few,CASSLGTVNEKLFF,TGTGCCAGCAGCTTAGGGACCGTTAATGAAAAACTGTTTTTT
TRBJ1-2,NA,16,TRBV4-1,few,CASSQDATTTAYGYTF,TGCGCCAGCAGCCAAGACGCTACTACGACAGCATATGGCTACACCTTC
TRBJ2-5,TRBD2,14,TRBV12-3/TRBV12-4,NA,CASSPNGGIETQYF,TGTGCCAGCAGCCCAAACGGGGGGATCGAGACCCAGTACTTC
TRBJ2-1,NA,16,TRBV12-5,few,CASDHPSGVSYNEQFF,TGTGCTAGTGACCACCCGAGCGGAGTCTCCTACAATGAGCAGTTCTTC
TRBJ1-1,TRBD1,14,TRBV4-1,NA,CASSLGQGLGEAFF,TGCGCCAGCAGCCTAGGACAGGGTTTGGGTGAAGCTTTCTTT
TRBJ2-7,TRBD2,16,TRBV5-1,NA,CASSPNSGGFTYEQYF,TGCGCCAGCAGTCCTAATAGCGGGGGATTTACCTACGAGCAGTACTTC
TRBJ2-1,TRBD2,14,TRBV5-1,NA,CASSLAGLAAEQFF,TGCGCCAGCAGCTTGGCGGGACTAGCCGCTGAGCAGTTCTTC
TRBJ2-5,TRBD1,17,TRBV10-3,NA,CAISGPGGRGQQETQYF,TGCGCCATCAGTGGGCCAGGAGGCAGGGGGCAACAAGAGACCCAGTACTTC
TRBJ1-1,NA,13,TRBV7-6,few,CASSLKRDTEAFF,TGTGCCAGCAGCTTAAAACGAGACACTGAAGCTTTCTTT